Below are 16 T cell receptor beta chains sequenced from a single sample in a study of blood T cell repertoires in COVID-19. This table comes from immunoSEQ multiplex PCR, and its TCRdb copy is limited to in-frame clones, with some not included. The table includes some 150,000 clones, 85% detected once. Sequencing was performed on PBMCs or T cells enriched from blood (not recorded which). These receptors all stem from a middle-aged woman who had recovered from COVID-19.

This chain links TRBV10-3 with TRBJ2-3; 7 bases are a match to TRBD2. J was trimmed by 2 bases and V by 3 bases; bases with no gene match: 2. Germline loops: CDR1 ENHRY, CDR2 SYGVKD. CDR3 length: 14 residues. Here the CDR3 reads CAISERGDTDTQYF. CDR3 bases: TGTGCCATCAGTGAACGGGGGGACACAGATACGCAGTATTTT.

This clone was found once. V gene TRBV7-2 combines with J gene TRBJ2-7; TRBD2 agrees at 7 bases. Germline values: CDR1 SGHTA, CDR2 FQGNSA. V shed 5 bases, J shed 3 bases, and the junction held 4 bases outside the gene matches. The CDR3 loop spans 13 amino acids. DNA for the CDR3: TGTGCCAGCAGCCCCCGGGGGGTCTACGAGCAGTACTTC. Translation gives CASSPRGVYEQYF.

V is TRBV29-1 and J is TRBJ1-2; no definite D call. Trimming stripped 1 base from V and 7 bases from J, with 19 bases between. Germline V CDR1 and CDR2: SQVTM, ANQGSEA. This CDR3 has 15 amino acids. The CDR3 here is CSVEAEFPSSGGYTF. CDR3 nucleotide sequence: TGCAGCGTTGAAGCAGAGTTCCCTAGTAGCGGTGGCTACACCTTC. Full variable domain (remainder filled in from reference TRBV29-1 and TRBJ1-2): SAVISQKPSRDICQRGTSLTIQCQVDSQVTMMFWYRQQPGQSLTLIATANQGSEATYESGFVIDKFPISRPNLTFSTLTVSNMSPEDSSIYLCSVEAEFPSSGGYTFGSGTRLTVV.

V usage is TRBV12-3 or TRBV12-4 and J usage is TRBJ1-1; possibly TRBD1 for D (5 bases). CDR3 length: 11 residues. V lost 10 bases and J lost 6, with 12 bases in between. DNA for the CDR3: TGTGCCACCCTAGGGGCGTCTGAAGCTTTCTTT. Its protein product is CATLGASEAFF.

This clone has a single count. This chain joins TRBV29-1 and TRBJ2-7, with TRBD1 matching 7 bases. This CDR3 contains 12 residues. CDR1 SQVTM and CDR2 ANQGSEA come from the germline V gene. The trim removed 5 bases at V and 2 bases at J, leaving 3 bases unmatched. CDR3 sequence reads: CSVRQGPYEQYF. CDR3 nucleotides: TGCAGCGTTCGACAGGGCCCCTACGAGCAGTACTTC.

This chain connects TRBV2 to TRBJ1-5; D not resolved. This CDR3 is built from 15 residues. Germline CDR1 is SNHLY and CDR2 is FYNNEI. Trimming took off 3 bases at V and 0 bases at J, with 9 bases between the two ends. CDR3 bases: TGTGCCAGCAGTGACGGGGTAAATAGCAATCAGCCCCAGCATTTT. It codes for CASSDGVNSNQPQHF.

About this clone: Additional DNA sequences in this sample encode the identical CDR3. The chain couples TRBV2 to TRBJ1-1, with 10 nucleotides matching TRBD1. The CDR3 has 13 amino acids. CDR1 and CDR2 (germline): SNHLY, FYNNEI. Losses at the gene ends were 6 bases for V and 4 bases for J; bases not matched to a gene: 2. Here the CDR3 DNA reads TGTGCCAGCAGAGGACAGGGGGGCACTGAAGCTTTCTTT. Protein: CASRGQGGTEAFF.

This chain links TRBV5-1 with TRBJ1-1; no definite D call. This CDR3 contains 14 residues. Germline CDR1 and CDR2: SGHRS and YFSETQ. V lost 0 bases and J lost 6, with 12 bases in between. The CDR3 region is CASSLGGLYAEAFF. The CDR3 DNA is TGCGCCAGCAGCTTGGGCGGGTTATACGCTGAAGCTTTCTTT. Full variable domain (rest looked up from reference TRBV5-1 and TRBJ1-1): KAGVTQTPRYLIKTRGQQVTLSCSPISGHRSVSWYQQTPGQGLQFLFEYFSETQRNKGNFPGRFSGRQFSNSRSEMNVSTLELGDSALYLCASSLGGLYAEAFFGQGTRLTVV.

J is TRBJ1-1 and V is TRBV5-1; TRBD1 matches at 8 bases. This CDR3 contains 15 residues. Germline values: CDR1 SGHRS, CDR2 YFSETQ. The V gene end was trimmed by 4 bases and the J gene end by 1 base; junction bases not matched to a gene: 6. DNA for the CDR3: TGCGCCAGCAGCCCCGGCACAGGGGGGAACACTGAAGCTTTCTTT. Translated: CASSPGTGGNTEAFF.

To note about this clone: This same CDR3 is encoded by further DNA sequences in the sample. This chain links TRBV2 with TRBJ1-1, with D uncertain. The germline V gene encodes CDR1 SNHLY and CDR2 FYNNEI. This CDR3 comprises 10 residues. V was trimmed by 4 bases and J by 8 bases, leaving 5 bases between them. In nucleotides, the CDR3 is TGTGCCAGCAGTGTCCGGGAAGCTTTCTTT. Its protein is CASSVREAFF. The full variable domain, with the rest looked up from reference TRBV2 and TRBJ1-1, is EPEVTQTPSHQVTQMGQEVILRCVPISNHLYFYWYRQILGQKVEFLVSFYNNEISEKSEIFDDQFSVERPDGSNFTLKIRSTKLEDSAMYFCASSVREAFFGQGTRLTVV.

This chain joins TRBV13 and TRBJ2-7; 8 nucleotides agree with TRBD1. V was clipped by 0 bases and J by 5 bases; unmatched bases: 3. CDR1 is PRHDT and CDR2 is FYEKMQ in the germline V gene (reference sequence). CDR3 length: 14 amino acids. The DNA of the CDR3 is TGTGCCAGCAGCTTAGGACAGGGGGACGACGAGCAGTACTTC. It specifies CASSLGQGDDEQYF.

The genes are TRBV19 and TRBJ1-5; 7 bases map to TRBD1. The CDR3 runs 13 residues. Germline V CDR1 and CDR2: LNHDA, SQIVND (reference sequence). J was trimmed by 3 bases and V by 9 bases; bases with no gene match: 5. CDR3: CASTGTVNQPQHF. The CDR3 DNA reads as TGTGCCAGCACCGGGACAGTCAATCAGCCCCAGCATTTT.

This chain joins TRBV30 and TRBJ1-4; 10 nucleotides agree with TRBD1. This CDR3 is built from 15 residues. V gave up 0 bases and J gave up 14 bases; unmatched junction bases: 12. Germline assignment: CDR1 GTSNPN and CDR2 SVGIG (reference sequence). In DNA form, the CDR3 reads TGTGCCTGGAGTGTACCGGGACAGGGGTTTAATCGTCTGTTTTTT. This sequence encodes CAWSVPGQGFNRLFF.

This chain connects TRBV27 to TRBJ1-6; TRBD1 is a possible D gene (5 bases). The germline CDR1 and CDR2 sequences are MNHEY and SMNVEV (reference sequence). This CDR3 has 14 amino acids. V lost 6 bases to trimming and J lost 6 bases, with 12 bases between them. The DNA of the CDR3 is TGTGCCAGCAGCTTCCTACAGGTTAATTCACCCCTCCACTTT. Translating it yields CASSFLQVNSPLHF.

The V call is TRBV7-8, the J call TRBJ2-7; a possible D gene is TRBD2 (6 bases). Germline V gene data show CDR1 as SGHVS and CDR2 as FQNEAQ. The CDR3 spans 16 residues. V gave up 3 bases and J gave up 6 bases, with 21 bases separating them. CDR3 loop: CASSFRVREDRSEQYF. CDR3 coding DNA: TGTGCCAGCAGCTTCAGGGTGAGGGAGGATCGTAGCGAGCAGTACTTC.

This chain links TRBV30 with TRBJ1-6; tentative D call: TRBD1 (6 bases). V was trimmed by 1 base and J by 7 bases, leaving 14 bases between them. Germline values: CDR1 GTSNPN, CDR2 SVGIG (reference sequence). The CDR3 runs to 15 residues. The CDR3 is CAWSGGPYPNSPLHF. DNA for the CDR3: TGTGCCTGGAGTGGGGGGCCCTACCCGAATTCACCCCTCCACTTT.